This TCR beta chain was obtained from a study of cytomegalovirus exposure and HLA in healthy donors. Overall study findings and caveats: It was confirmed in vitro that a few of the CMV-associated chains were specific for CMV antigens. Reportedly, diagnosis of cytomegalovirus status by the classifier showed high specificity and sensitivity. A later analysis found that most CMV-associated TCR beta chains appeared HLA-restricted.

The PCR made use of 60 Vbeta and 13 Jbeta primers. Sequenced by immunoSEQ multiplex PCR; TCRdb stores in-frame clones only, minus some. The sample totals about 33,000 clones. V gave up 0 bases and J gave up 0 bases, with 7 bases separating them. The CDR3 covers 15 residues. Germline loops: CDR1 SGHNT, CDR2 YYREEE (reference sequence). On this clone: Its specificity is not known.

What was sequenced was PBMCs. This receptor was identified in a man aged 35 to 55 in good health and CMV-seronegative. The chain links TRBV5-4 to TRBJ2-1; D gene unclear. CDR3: CASSLAASSYNEQFF. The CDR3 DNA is TGTGCCAGCAGCTTGGCTGCCAGCTCCTACAATGAGCAGTTCTTC.